The TCR beta chain described here comes from a study of response to subunit inactivated influenza vaccine. TCRdb called the RT-PCR reads again in MiXCR, with one record for every CDR3 protein. The table lists 400,000 to 650,000 distinct CDR3 sequences, roughly 7.9% of them singletons. About this clonotype: The target antigen is unknown.

Germline loops: CDR1 DFQATT, CDR2 SNEGSKA (reference sequence). With V trimmed by 5 bases and J by 4 bases, 5 bases remained unmatched. CDR3 length: 15 residues. Study-wide points: Each seasonal flu vaccination may recruit only limited new T cells, authors suggested.

The chain carries TRBV20-1 and TRBJ2-3, with 14 bases matching TRBD2. The source is a man aged 50 to 69 who received an inactivated influenza vaccine. The sequencing here drew on PBMCs from blood, taken around 25 months after vaccination. This chain's CDR3 is CSAGGLAGAPDTQYF. For the CDR3, the DNA is TGCAGTGCTGGGGGACTAGCGGGAGCCCCAGATACGCAGTATTTT.